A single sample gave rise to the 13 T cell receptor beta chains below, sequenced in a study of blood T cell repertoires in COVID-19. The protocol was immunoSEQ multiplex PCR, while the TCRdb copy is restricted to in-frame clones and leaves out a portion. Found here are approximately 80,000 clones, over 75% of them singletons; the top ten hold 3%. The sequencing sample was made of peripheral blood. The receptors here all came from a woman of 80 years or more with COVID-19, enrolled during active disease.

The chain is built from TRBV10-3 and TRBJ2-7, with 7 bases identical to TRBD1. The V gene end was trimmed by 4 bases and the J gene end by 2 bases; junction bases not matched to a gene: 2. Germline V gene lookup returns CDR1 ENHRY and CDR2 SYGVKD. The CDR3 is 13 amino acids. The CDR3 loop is CAISGQGAYEQYF. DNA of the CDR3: TGTGCCATCAGTGGGCAGGGGGCCTACGAGCAGTACTTC.

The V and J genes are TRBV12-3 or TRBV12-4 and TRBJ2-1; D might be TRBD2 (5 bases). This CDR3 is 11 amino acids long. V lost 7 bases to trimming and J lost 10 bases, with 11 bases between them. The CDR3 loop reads CASTAGIEQFF. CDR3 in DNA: TGTGCCAGCACCGCCGGGATAGAGCAGTTCTTC.

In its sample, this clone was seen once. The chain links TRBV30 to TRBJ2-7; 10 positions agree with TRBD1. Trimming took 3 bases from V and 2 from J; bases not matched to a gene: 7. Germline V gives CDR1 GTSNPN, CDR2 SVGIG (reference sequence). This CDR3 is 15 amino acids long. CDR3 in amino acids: CAWSPRGQGPYEQYF. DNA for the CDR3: TGTGCCTGGAGCCCGAGGGGACAGGGGCCCTACGAGCAGTACTTC. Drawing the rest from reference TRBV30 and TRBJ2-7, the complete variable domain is SQTIHQWPATLVQPVGSPLSLECTVEGTSNPNLYWYRQAAGRGLQLLFYSVGIGQISSEVPQNLSASRPQDRQFILSSKKLLLSDSGFYLCAWSPRGQGPYEQYFGPGTRLTVT.

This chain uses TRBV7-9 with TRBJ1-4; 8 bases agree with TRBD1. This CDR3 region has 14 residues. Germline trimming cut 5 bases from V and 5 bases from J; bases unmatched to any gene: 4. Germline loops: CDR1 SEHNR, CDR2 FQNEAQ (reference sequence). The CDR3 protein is CASSPGQGNEKLFF. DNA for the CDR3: TGTGCCAGCAGCCCCGGACAGGGCAATGAAAAACTGTTTTTT.

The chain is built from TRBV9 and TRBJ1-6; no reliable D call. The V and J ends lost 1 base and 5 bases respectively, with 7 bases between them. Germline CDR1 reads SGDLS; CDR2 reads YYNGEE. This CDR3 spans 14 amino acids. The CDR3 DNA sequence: TGTGCCAGCAGCGTATCACAGAATAATTCACCCCTCCACTTT. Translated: CASSVSQNNSPLHF.

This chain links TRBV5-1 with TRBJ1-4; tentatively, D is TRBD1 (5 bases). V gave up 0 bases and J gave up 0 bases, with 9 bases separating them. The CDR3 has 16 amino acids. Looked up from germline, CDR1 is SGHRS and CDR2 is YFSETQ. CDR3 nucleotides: TGCGCCAGCAGCTTGGCCAGGGCTGCAACTAATGAAAAACTGTTTTTT. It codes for CASSLARAATNEKLFF.

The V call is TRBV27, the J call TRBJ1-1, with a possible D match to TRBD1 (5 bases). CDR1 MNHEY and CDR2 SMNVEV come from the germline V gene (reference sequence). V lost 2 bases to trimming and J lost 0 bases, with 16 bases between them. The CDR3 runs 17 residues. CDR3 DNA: TGTGCCAGCAGTTTACGGCAGGGAGGCGGGATGAACACTGAAGCTTTCTTT. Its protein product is CASSLRQGGGMNTEAFF.

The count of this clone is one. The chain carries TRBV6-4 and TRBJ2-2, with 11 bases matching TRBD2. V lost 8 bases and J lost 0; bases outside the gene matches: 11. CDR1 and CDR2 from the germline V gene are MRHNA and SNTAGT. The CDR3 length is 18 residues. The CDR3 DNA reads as TGTGCCAGCGCCCCAAATCCACTAGCGGGGGCGAACACCGGGGAGCTGTTTTTT. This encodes CASAPNPLAGANTGELFF.

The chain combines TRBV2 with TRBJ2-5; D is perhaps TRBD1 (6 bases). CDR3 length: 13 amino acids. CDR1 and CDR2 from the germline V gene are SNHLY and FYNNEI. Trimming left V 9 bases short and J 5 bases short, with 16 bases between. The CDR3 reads CASNSQGGETQYF. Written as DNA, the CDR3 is TGTGCCAGTAATTCACAGGGTGGGGAGACCCAGTACTTC.

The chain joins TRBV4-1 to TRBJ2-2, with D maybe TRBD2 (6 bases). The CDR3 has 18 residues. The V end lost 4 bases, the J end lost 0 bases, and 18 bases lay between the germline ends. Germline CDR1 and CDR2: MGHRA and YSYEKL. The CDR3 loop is CASSRLEVGGTNTGELFF. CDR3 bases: TGCGCCAGCAGCCGGTTGGAGGTGGGGGGAACGAACACCGGGGAGCTGTTTTTT.

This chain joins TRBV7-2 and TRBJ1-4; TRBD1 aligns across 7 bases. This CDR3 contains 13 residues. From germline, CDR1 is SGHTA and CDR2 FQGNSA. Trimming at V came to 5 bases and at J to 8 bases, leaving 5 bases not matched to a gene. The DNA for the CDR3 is TGTGCCAGCAGCCACAGGGGAACAGAAAAACTGTTTTTT. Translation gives CASSHRGTEKLFF.

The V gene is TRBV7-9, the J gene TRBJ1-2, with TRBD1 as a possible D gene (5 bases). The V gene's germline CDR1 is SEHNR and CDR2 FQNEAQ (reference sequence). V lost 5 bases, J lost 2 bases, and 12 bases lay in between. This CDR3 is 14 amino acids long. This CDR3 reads CASSHQAGNYGYTF. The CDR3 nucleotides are TGTGCCAGCAGCCATCAGGCAGGGAACTATGGCTACACCTTC.

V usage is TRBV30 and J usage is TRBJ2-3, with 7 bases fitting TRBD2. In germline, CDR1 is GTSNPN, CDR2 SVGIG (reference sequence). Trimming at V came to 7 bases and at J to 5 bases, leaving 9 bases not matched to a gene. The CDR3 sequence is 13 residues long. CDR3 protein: CASQGGSLDTQYF. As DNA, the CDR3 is TGTGCCTCCCAGGGCGGGAGCCTAGATACGCAGTATTTT.